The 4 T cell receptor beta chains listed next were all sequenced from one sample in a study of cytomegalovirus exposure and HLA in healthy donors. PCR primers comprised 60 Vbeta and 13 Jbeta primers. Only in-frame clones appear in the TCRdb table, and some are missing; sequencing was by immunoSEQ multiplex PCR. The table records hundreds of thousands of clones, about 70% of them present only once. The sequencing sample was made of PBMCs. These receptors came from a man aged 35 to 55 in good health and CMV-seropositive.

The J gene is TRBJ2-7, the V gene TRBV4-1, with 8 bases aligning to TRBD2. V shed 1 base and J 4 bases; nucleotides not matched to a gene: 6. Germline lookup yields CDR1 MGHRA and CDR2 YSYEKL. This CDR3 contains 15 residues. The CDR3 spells CASSQAPGGGYEQYF. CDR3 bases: TGCGCCAGCAGCCAAGCTCCGGGGGGGGGTTACGAGCAGTACTTC.

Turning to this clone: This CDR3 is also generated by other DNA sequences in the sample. The CDR3 nucleotides read TGTGCCAGCAGCTTAGGAGGCGGAACTGAAGCTTTCTTT. Its protein product is CASSLGGGTEAFF. The chain links TRBV7-9 to TRBJ1-1, with D unresolved. V lost 1 base to trimming and J lost 5 bases, with 8 bases between them. The CDR3 consists of 13 residues. Per germline, CDR1 SEHNR and CDR2 FQNEAQ (reference sequence).

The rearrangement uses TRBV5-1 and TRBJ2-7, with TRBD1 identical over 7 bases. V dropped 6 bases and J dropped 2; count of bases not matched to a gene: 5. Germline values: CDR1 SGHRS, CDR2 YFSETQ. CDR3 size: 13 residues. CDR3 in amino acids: CASTRDSPYEQYF. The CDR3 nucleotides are TGCGCCAGCACCCGGGACAGCCCCTACGAGCAGTACTTC.

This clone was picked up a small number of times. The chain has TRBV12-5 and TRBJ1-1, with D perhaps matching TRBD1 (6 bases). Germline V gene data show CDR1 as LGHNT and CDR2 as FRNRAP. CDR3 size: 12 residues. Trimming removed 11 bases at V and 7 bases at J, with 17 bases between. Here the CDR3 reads CASSRGGGEAFF. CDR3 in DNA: TGTGCTTCTTCCAGGGGCGGTGGTGAAGCTTTCTTT. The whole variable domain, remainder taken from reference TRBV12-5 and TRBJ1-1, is DARVTQTPRHKVTEMGQEVTMRCQPILGHNTVFWYRQTMMQGLELLAYFRNRAPLDDSGMPKDRFSAEMPDATLATLKIQPSEPRDSAVYFCASSRGGGEAFFGQGTRLTVV.